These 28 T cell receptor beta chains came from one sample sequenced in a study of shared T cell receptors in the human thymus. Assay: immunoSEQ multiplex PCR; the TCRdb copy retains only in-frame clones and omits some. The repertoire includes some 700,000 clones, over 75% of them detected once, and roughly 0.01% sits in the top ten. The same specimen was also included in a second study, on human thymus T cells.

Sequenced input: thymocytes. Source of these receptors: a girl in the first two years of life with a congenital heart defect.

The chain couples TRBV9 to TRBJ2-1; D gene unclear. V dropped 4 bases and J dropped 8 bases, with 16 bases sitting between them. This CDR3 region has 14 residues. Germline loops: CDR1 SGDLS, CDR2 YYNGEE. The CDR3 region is CASSSNRRVDEQFF. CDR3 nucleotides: TGTGCCAGCAGCTCCAACCGAAGAGTGGATGAGCAGTTCTTC. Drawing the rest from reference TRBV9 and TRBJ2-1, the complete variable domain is DSGVTQTPKHLITATGQRVTLRCSPRSGDLSVYWYQQSLDQGLQFLIQYYNGEERAKGNILERFSAQQFPDLHSELNLSSLELGDSALYFCASSSNRRVDEQFFGPGTRLTVL.

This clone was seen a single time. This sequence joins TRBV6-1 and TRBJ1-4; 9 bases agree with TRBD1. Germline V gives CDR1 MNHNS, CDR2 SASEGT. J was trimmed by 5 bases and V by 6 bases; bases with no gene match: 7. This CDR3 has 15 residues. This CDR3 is CASRASGTGNEKLFF. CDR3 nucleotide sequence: TGTGCCAGCAGAGCCTCCGGGACAGGGAATGAAAAACTGTTTTTT.

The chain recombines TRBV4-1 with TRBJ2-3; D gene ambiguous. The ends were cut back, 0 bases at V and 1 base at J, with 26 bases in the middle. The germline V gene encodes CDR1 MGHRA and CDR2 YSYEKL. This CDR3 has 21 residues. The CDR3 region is CASSQDPRVGPDVGGTDTQYF. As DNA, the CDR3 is TGCGCCAGCAGCCAAGACCCTCGGGTAGGCCCCGACGTCGGAGGCACAGATACGCAGTATTTT.

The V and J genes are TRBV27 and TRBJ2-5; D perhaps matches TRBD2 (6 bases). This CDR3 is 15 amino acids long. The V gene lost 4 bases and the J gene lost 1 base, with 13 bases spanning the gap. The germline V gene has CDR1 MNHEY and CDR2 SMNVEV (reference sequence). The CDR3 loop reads CASSSPMGGQETQYF. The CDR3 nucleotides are TGTGCCAGCAGTTCCCCTATGGGGGGCCAAGAGACCCAGTACTTC.

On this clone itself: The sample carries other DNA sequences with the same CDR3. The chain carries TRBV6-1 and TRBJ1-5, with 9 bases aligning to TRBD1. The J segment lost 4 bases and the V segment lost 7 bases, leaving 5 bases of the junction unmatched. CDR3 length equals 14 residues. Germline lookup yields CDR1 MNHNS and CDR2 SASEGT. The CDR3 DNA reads TGTGCCAGCACCCCCGGGACAGGGAATCAGCCCCAGCATTTT. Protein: CASTPGTGNQPQHF.

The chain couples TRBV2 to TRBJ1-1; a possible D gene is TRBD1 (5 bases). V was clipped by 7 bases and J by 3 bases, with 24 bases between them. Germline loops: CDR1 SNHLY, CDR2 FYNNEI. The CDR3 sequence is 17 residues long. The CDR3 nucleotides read TGTGCCAGCACTAAGAAGGGGCGGAATGCCGTATACACTGAAGCTTTCTTT. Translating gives CASTKKGRNAVYTEAFF.

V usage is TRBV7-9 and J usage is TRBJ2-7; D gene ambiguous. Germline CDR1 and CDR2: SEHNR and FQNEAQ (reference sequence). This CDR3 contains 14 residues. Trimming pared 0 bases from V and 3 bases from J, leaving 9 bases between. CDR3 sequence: CASSLAAGSYEQYF. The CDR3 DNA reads TGTGCCAGCAGCTTAGCGGCAGGAAGCTACGAGCAGTACTTC.

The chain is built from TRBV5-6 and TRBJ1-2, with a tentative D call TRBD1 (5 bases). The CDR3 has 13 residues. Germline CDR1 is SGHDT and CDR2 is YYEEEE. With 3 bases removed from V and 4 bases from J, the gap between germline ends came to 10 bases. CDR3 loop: CASSWGTCYGYTF. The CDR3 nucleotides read TGTGCCAGCAGCTGGGGGACTTGCTATGGCTACACCTTC.

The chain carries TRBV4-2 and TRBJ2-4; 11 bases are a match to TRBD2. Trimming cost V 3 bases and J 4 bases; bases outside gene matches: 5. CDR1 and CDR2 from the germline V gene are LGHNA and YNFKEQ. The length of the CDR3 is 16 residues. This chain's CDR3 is CASSHVRLAGKNIQYF. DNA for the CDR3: TGTGCCAGCAGCCACGTGAGACTAGCGGGGAAAAACATTCAGTACTTC.

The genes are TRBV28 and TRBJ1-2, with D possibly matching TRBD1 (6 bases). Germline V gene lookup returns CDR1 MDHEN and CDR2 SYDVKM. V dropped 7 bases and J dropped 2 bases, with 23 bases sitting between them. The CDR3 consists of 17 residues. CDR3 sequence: CASTWGGTKAYNYGYTF. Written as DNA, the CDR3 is TGTGCCAGCACCTGGGGGGGCACAAAGGCTTACAACTATGGCTACACCTTC.

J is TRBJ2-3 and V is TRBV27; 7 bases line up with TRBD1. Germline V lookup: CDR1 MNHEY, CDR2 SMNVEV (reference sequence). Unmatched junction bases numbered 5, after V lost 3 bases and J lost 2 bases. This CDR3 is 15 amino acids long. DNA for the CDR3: TGTGCCAGCAGTTTCCGGGACAGAGACACAGATACGCAGTATTTT. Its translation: CASSFRDRDTDTQYF.

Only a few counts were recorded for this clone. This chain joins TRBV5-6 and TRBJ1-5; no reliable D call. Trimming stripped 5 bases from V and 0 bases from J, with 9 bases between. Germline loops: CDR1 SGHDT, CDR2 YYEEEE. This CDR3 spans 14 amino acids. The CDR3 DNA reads TGTGCCAGCAGGTCGAGTTATAGCAATCAGCCCCAGCATTTT. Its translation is CASRSSYSNQPQHF.

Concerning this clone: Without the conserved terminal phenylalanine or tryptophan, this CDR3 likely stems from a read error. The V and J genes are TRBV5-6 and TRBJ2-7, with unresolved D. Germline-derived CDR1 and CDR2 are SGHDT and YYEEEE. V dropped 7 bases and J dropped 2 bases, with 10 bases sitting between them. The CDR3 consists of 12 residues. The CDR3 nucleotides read TGTGCCAGCTCTCAGGTTCCCTACGAGCAGTACCTC. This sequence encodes CASSQVPYEQYL.

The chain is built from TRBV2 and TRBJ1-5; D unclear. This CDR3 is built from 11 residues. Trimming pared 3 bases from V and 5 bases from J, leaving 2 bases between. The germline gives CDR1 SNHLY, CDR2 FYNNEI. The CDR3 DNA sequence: TGTGCCAGCAGTGACGATCAGCCCCAGCATTTT. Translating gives CASSDDQPQHF.

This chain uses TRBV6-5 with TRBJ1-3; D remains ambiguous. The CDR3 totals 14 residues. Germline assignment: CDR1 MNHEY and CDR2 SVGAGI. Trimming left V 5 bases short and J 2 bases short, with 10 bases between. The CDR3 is CASSPVAAGNTIYF. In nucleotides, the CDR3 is TGTGCCAGCAGTCCAGTTGCAGCTGGAAACACCATATATTTT.

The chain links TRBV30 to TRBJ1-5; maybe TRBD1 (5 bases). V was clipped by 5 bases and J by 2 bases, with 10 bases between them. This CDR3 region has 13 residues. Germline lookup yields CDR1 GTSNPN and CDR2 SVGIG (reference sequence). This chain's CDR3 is CAWQGLGNQPQHF. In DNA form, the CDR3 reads TGTGCCTGGCAGGGTCTGGGCAATCAGCCCCAGCATTTT.

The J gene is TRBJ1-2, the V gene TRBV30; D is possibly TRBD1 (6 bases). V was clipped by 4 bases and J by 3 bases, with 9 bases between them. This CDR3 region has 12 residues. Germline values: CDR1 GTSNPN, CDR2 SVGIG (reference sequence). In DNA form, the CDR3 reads TGTGCCTGGACAGGGGTGGACTATGGCTACACCTTC. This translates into CAWTGVDYGYTF.

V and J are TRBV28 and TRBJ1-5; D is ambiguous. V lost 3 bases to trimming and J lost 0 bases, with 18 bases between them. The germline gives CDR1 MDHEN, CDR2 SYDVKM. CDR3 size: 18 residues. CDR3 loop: CASSFIESVVDSNQPQHF. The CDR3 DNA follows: TGTGCCAGCAGTTTCATTGAGTCGGTGGTAGATAGCAATCAGCCCCAGCATTTT.

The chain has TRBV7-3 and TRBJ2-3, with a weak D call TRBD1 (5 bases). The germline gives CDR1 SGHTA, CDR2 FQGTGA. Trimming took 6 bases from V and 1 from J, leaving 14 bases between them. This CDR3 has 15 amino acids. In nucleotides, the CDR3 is TGTGCCAGCAGTAAGCACAGGAGCCGCACAGATACGCAGTATTTT. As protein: CASSKHRSRTDTQYF.

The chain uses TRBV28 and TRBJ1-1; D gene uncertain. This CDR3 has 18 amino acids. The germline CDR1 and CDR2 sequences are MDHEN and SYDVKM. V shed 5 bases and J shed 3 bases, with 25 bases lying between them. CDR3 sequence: CASSLYGGSLIRDTEAFF. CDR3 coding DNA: TGTGCCAGCAGTCTATATGGAGGGTCTCTTATACGGGACACTGAAGCTTTCTTT.

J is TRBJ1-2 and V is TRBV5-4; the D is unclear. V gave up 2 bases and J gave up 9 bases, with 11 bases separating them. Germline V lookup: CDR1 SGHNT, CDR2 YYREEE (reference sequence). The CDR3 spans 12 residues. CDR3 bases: TGTGCCAGCAGCTTTGAGGTCCAGCGCTACACCTTC. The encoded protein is CASSFEVQRYTF.

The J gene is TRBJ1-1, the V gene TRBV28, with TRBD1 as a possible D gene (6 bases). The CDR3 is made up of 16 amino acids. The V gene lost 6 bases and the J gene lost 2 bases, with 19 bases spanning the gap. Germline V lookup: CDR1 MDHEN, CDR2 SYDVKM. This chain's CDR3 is CASSQVNRVGNTEAFF. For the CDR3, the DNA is TGTGCCAGCAGCCAAGTAAACAGGGTGGGTAACACTGAAGCTTTCTTT.

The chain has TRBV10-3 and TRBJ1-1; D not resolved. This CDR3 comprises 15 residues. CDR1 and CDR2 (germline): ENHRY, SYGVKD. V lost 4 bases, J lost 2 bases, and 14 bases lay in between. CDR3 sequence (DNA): TGTGCCATCAGTGGGGCGGGAGGCCTCAACACTGAAGCTTTCTTT. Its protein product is CAISGAGGLNTEAFF.

The CDR3 nucleotides are TGTGCCAGCAGCCGAAATACCGGGACAGGGGATGGCTACACCTTC. It is translated as CASSRNTGTGDGYTF. The rearrangement uses TRBV5-4 and TRBJ1-2, with 10 positions matching TRBD1. V lost 4 bases to trimming and J lost 6 bases; unmatched junction nucleotides: 9. CDR3 size: 15 residues. The germline V gene encodes CDR1 SGHNT and CDR2 YYREEE (reference sequence).

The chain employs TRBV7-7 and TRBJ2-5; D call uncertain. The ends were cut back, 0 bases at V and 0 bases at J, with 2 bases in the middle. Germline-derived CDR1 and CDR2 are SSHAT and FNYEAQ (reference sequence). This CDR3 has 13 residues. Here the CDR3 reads CASSLANQETQYF. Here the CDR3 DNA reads TGTGCCAGCAGCTTAGCTAACCAAGAGACCCAGTACTTC.

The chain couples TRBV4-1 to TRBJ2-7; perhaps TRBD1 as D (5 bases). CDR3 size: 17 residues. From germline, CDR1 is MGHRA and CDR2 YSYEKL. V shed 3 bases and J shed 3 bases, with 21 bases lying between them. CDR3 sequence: CASSHEPRPDTNYEQYF. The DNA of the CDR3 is TGCGCCAGCAGCCATGAACCCCGGCCGGACACCAACTACGAGCAGTACTTC.

CDR3 sequence: CASRTPDNPSSYEQYF. CDR3 DNA: TGTGCCAGCAGGACACCTGACAACCCCAGCTCCTACGAGCAGTACTTC. The V call is TRBV2, the J call TRBJ2-7; D call uncertain. Germline CDR1 and CDR2: SNHLY and FYNNEI. Trimming pared 6 bases from V and 0 bases from J, leaving 18 bases between. The CDR3 consists of 16 residues.

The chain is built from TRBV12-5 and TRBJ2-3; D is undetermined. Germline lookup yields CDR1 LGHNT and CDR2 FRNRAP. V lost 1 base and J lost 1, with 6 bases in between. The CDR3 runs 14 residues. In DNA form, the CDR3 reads TGTGCTAGTGGTTTGGACACAGGCACAGATACGCAGTATTTT. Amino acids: CASGLDTGTDTQYF.